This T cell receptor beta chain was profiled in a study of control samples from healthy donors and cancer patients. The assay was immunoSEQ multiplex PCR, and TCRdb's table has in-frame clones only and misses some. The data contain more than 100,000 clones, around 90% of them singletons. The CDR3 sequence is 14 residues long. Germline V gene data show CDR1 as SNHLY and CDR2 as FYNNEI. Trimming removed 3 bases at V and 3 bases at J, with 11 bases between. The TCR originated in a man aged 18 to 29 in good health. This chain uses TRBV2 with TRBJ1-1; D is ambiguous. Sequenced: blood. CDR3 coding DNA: TGTGCCAGCAGTGATTTGGATCAGGACACTGAAGCTTTCTTT. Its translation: CASSDLDQDTEAFF. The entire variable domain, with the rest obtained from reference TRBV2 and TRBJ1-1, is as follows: EPEVTQTPSHQVTQMGQEVILRCVPISNHLYFYWYRQILGQKVEFLVSFYNNEISEKSEIFDDQFSVERPDGSNFTLKIRSTKLEDSAMYFCASSDLDQDTEAFFGQGTRLTVV.